The sequence of this T cell receptor (beta chain) was determined in a study of T cell repertoires in cytomegalovirus infection (dated by TCRdb to the late 2010s). Context from the whole study: Peptide stimulations targeted recently identified HLA-C-restricted CMV epitopes, whose presentation resists viral immunomodulation, together with well-studied HLA-B-restricted epitopes. Donor HLA type was relevant to the analysis, as public TCR beta signatures indicated carriage of CMV infection together with the matching HLA type. The paper's findings and limits, for the study overall: Cumulative frequency of public TCR beta family members discriminated carriers of CMV infection plus the relevant HLA type in this cohort and an independent roughly 350-donor cohort. In the ex vivo response, HLA-C-restricted CMV-specific TCR beta clonotypes were dominant, and in two of eight donors the single most frequent clonotype came from this HLA-C-restricted group.

The sample holds one count of this clonotype. This receptor's antigen is unknown. No base quality information exists; no much larger clone differs at one position. One read alone makes for weak evidence. Data came from an Illumina HiSeq 1500. TCRdb reworked the public reads: Q25 trimming with fastp, MiXCR clone assembly, productive beta chains retained. Rows with a matching CDR3 protein are joined into one entry that keeps the most common DNA and genes. Within this sample are about 890,000 distinct CDR3 sequences, with roughly 31% of them counted one time only. Around 15% of the sample comes from the top ten. The CDR3 has 15 amino acids, counting the end cysteine and phenylalanine. Left in the record is the CDR3 DNA by itself, 45 bases read in frame from the first base. CDR1 MNHEY and CDR2 SMNVEV are derived from the germline V gene (reference sequence). V was cut back by 5 bases and J by 0 bases, leaving a gap of 14 bases between them.

This specimen's treatment or condition label, interpreted: in vitro stimulation with specific CMV peptide epitopes to enrich CMV-specific T cells. This chain joins TRBV27 to TRBJ2-7; the D gene is perhaps TRBD1 or TRBD2, as each covers 5 bases. Sequencing used cultured CD8+ T cells from PBMCs, obtained from culture after CMV antigen stimulation. The origin of this receptor is a human donor in good health (CMV status not recorded). Some clones in this sample may be carry-over from other donors' samples. The CDR3: CASSLGDHGSYEQYF. The sequenced DNA: TGTGCCAGCAGTCTAGGGGACCATGGCTCCTACGAGCAGTACTTC.